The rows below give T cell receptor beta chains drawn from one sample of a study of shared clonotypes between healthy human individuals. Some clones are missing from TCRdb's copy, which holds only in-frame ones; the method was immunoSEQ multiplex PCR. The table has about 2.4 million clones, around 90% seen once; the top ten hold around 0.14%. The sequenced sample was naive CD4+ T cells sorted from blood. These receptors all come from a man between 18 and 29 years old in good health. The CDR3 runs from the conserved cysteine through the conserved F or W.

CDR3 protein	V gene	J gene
CASSSGGLAGKETQYF	TRBV6-5	TRBJ2-5
CAWSVLVSGGTGVYEQYF	TRBV30	TRBJ2-7
CASSLGAGGTDTQYF	TRBV7-6	TRBJ2-3
CASSIRTGTTDTQYF	TRBV27	TRBJ2-3
CASTVQGTYEQYF	TRBV2	TRBJ2-7
CASSEAGHSGNTIYF	TRBV6-1	TRBJ1-3
CASSPGQGAHGQYF	TRBV28	TRBJ2-7
CASKIGTLNSPLHF	TRBV14	TRBJ1-6
CASSQDYEQYF	TRBV14	TRBJ2-7
CASSTRGPETQYF	TRBV27	TRBJ2-5
CASSEVTGATQPQHF	TRBV6-1	TRBJ1-5
CASSWRQVLDTQYF	TRBV7-2	TRBJ2-3
CASSVGRTAPNEKLFF	TRBV9	TRBJ1-4
CASSRDSGNTIYF	TRBV30	TRBJ1-3
CASSLGVGDGSQPQHF	TRBV5-1	TRBJ1-5
CASSLFPLAASYNEQFF	TRBV13	TRBJ2-1
CAWSGTGDEQYF	TRBV30	TRBJ2-7
CASAGQLAEAFF	TRBV18	TRBJ1-1
CASSQHPGNTEAFF	TRBV9	TRBJ1-1
CASSQDRSPLSGKLFF	TRBV4-3	TRBJ1-4
CASSQGQLNTEAFF	TRBV4-3	TRBJ1-1
CASSQLGANTDTQYF	TRBV6-5	TRBJ2-3
CASSEGLIQETQYF	TRBV5-1	TRBJ2-5
CASSVGATNEKLFF	TRBV9	TRBJ1-4
CASSLQQINTEAFF	TRBV7-2	TRBJ1-1
CASSDGQTSNQPQHF	TRBV2	TRBJ1-5
CASSMSGLNTF	TRBV19	TRBJ1-2
CASRKGDGIYGYTF	TRBV5-1	TRBJ1-2
CASGLVSTGELFF	TRBV12-5	TRBJ2-2
CASKLGADSGNTIYF	TRBV5-1	TRBJ1-3
CASSVQGNYGYTF	TRBV9	TRBJ1-2
CASSSRNNNSPLHF	TRBV7-9	TRBJ1-6
CASSDLGGTSHEQYF	TRBV25-1	.
CASSLGEKTEAFF	TRBV25-1	TRBJ1-1
CASSPYTTKNTEAFF	TRBV5-5	TRBJ1-1
CASSLGTGASGANVLTF	TRBV5-5	TRBJ2-6
CASTPPGTFVGYTF	TRBV28	TRBJ1-2
CASSPPSGQVYNEQFF	TRBV5-1	TRBJ2-1
CASRPDRSLGYGYTF	TRBV6-1	TRBJ1-2
CASSAWTSGVGDTQYF	TRBV5-6	TRBJ2-3
CASRTGTLNTGELFF	TRBV19	TRBJ2-2
CASSLRSPGELFF	TRBV7-9	TRBJ2-2
CASSSGTSGPSYNEQFF	TRBV2	TRBJ2-1
CASSMLREKLFF	TRBV19	TRBJ1-4
CASSGRQGSLKETQYF	TRBV7-9	TRBJ2-5
CASSYAGGAPNYGYTF	TRBV6-6	TRBJ1-2
CAFDRVNTGELFF	TRBV30	TRBJ2-2
CASSLLGTQYF	TRBV6-1	TRBJ2-5
CASSLAPAGLNSPLHF	TRBV11-2	TRBJ1-6
CSVLTQGTDTQYF	TRBV29-1	TRBJ2-3